This T cell receptor (beta chain) is drawn from a study of cytomegalovirus exposure and HLA in healthy donors (dated by TCRdb to 2016 to 2017). Study-wide context: According to an earlier analysis of a few hundred of the donors, some 180 million T cells yielded over 90 million unique TCR beta sequences and 276 Gb of sequence data. An early release that covered more than 550 HLA-typed donors contained around 330 gigabases of sequencing data and around 80 million unique TCR sequences. Among the approximately 420 genotyped donors, around 81% belonged to the genetic ancestry cluster associated with self-reported Caucasian donors. The study was designed to test whether signatures of past pathogen exposure could be identified by cataloging public T cell receptors. The study used immunosequencing to profile the T cell repertoires of 600 to 850 subjects and linked those repertoires to cytomegalovirus serostatus. Along with the approximately 600-subject first cohort, a separate validation cohort of approximately 110 different subjects was used. The study combined high-throughput TCR immunosequencing, statistical association of individual TCRs with disease status, and machine learning to predict cytomegalovirus infection status. To study patterns of TCR occurrence, a later analysis re-analyzed previously published TCR beta repertoires from around 660 donors and added high-resolution HLA genotyping. Rather than using new phenotypic data, the later analysis identified candidate immune exposures from TCR beta sequences and from how often those sequences occurred across donors. To decide whether each TCR beta V gene segment behaved as functional or pseudogenic, an earlier analysis of 587 of the donors relied on high-throughput TCR beta sequencing. Donor age, sex, ethnicity and CMV serostatus were compiled together with the repertoire data. A later genetic analysis used genome-wide SNP genotypes for about 65% of the roughly 670 donors, treating that subset as a discovery cohort. All discovery cohort repertoires had been generated using a single sequencing platform. HLA typing included class I and class II loci at four-digit resolution. Typing coverage differed by locus: A, B, C, DRB1 and DQB1 were typed in about 620-640 donors, DQA1 in 522, DPA1 in 606, and DPB1 in 472. About five DR-DQ haplotypes were treated as single units for association and clustering because of strong linkage in the cohort. On average, roughly 240,000 unique TCR beta nucleotide sequences were sequenced per donor among a few hundred genotyped donors of the cohort, with roughly 19% of those sequences being non-productive.

The method behind the library was the immunoSEQ multiplex PCR assay. The multiplex PCR relied on a mix of 60 forward primers for TCR Vbeta segments and 13 reverse primers for TCR Jbeta segments. The CDR3 region of rearranged TCR beta genes was amplified from genomic DNA with a multiplex PCR assay. On the Illumina HiSeq System, the amplified TCR beta libraries were sequenced as 87-base-pair reads. The study's processing was this. Across the 600 to 700 repertoires, a later analysis counted some 80 million unique TCR beta chains, roughly 11 million of which were shared by at least two donors. A nearest-neighbor algorithm error-corrected the raw reads and collapsed the reads into unique sequences, merging closely related sequences to remove PCR and sequencing errors. To assign V, D and J gene segments, CDR3 sequences were aligned to IMGT reference sequences. For a sequence to be retained, a match of at least six nucleotides was required to both a V gene segment and a J gene segment. A rearrangement was called productive if the CDR3 had no stop codons and remained in frame with V and J, and every other rearrangement was called non-productive. CDR3 was defined by IMGT convention, running from the second conserved V-encoded cysteine to the conserved J-encoded phenylalanine. In an earlier analysis of 587 of the donors, sequences lacking an unambiguous match to a single V gene segment were excluded. An earlier analysis of fewer than 750 of the donors classified V segments as functional when productive rearrangements were above 56.7% and as segregating when the standard deviation between donors was above 5%. A statistical classification framework was built to diagnose cytomegalovirus status from the catalog of TCR beta chain sequences. In a later analysis, V and J genes were assigned by comparing TCR nucleotide sequences against IMGT/GENE-DB human TR gene sequences. In a later analysis, CDR3 sequences and most-parsimonious VDJ recombination scenarios were assigned using the TCRdist pipeline. A later analysis defined each TCR beta chain by its CDR3 amino acid sequence plus V-gene family, and excluded reads lacking a unique V-gene family. To address suspected cross-contamination and a sequencing artifact, a later analysis removed approximately 600 highly shared, low-generation-probability nucleotide sequences. In a later analysis, a clonal expansion index was calculated for each public chain from normalized within-repertoire ranks of inferred template counts. In a later analysis, generation probabilities were computed with a VDJ recombination model fitted to out-of-frame rearrangements, and the resulting probabilities were checked against IGoR. In a later analysis, hypergeometric tests were used to score TCR-TCR, TCR-HLA and TCR-CMV co-occurrence, with a repertoire-size bias correction applied to TCR pairs. A later analysis estimated false discovery rates by permuting HLA or CMV assignments 20 times. A later analysis grouped co-occurring TCRs with DBSCAN, adding TCRdist sequence similarity when clustering within HLA-allele-positive subsets. Repertoires with fewer than 30,000 or more than 120,000 public chains, plus five repertoires with anomalous nucleotide sharing, were excluded from co-occurrence clustering. The source is immuneACCESS, and TCRdb retained only in-frame sequences with V and J called. Part of the clones is not carried over; for the studies checked, unresolved V genes explain less than half of this, and the remainder is unexplained. That table gives V, J and clone size, and the DNA gave D and trimming. Counted in this sample were about 150,000 clones; approximately 84% of them appeared once. In total, the top ten clones hold 2% to 2.5% of the sample.

The CDR3 sequence holds 18 residues, the cysteine and phenylalanine included. The read is trimmed to its CDR3 DNA, 54 bases read in frame from base 1. CDR1 SGHRS and CDR2 YFSETQ were looked up in the germline V gene. V has 0 bases trimmed and J has 7 bases trimmed; junction bases matching no gene number 14. Concerning this clone itself: Its antigen target is currently unknown. No base qualities exist here, and no much larger clone lies one base off it.

General conclusions and limits of the study: Across donors, most TCR sequences were observed very rarely, whereas some public TCRs were present in many individuals. Only TCR beta chains were sequenced in this cohort, and the absence of alpha or paired-chain data limited detectable features. An earlier analysis of approximately 600 of the donors showed that most TCR beta V segments appeared in productive rearrangements either about 87% or about 30% of the time, which broadly matched IMGT annotations. In vitro tests confirmed that a few of the cytomegalovirus-associated TCR beta chains recognize cytomegalovirus antigens. Because the 87-base-pair reads could not distinguish some IMGT-functional V segments, including TRBV6-2 and TRBV6-3, those segments were excluded. Immune exposure information for the cohort was limited to CMV serostatus. Presence/absence analyses assumed roughly uniform sequencing depth across donors, an assumption that may not hold. The study listed approximately 150 TCR beta chains as associated with cytomegalovirus. According to the authors, the approach could potentially be generalized to other disease states and immunological phenotypes. In a later analysis, HLA-associated TCR beta chains were found to be more clonally expanded and to have lower generation probabilities than equally common non-associated chains. Because counts were too low, some 17 rarely observed V segments, including chromosome 9 orphons, were excluded from the earlier analysis of around 590 of the donors. Several of the top co-occurrence clusters appeared to be linked to parvovirus B19, influenza, CMV and Epstein-Barr virus, according to a later analysis. Specific HLA alleles were associated with more than 15,000 TCR beta sequences at a false discovery rate of 0.05 in a later analysis. Linkage disequilibrium might explain the correlated functional status among segregating V segments, but an unknown experimental factor could not be excluded. In a later genetic analysis, a missense DCLRE1C variant was associated with V-gene and J-gene trimming of TCR beta chains, and the association was replicated in an independent cohort. A further reported finding was that TCR beta sequences accurately predicted the HLA-A and HLA-B alleles for most subjects in the first cohort. In a later analysis, the rate of TCR association differed among HLA loci, with DRB1 alleles having the most associated TCRs and HLA-C alleles having the fewest. According to a later analysis, most CMV-associated TCR beta chains appeared to be HLA-restricted, and the HLA associations seemed to be driven largely by CMV exposure. When HLA alleles, especially DR and DQ, strongly co-occurred, attributing TCR associations to individual alleles was difficult. In both the original and validation cohorts, the classifier was reported to diagnose cytomegalovirus status with high specificity and sensitivity. In a later genetic analysis, fewer N-insertions in productive TCRs were reported among donors in an Asian-associated ancestry cluster than the approximately 710-donor mean. A group of highly shared sequence variants was considered likely to be a technical artifact of the sequencing pipeline. HLA typing was unavailable for some donors at each locus, so association tests used only the typed subset.

The cohort consisted of approximately 690 healthy bone marrow donors. Cohort members were all nominally healthy when sampled, although unrecorded immune exposures were likely present. The donor was CMV seronegative and belonged to the group of approximately 320 seronegative cohort members. A peripheral blood sample was collected from each donor, and TCR beta sequencing was performed on peripheral blood mononuclear cells. The Qiagen DNeasy Blood Extraction Kit was used to extract genomic DNA from the blood cell samples. Sequencing used PBMCs. The chain links TRBV5-1 with TRBJ2-3; TRBD2 fits 10 bases in the junction. This clonotype was obtained from a woman younger than 35 in good health and CMV-seronegative. The DNA sequence reads TGCGCCAGCAGCTTGGGGGACTCGATAGCGGGAGGCCCTCATACGCAGTATTTT. It codes for CASSLGDSIAGGPHTQYF.